This T cell receptor (beta chain) was recorded in a study of T-cell reconstitution after alpha-beta-depleted transplantation in children. Study-level results: Newly generated T cells supplied most T-cell counts and diversity one year post-transplant. There were some patients whose high TCRbeta diversity at day 60 came from surviving recipient T cells and thymic progenitors. After transplant, at about two months, alpha-beta T cells were reportedly derived from several hundred expanded graft clones.

The TCRbeta library incorporated unique molecular identifiers. TCRdb ran MiXCR on the PCR reads and lists one entry per CDR3 protein. The sample gives a few hundred thousand distinct CDR3 sequences, roughly a quarter of which show up once; about 2.8% is in the top ten. At least ten counts were recorded for this clonotype. The antigen remains undetermined. Germline loops: CDR1 SQVTM, CDR2 ANQGSEA. The length of the CDR3 is 15 residues. V shed 5 bases, J shed 0 bases, and the junction held 10 bases outside the gene matches. The sequences come from PBMCs, collected before TCRalphabeta/CD19-depleted stem cell transplant. The V gene is TRBV29-1, the J gene TRBJ2-7, with 7 bases matching TRBD1. The TCR was taken from a girl aged 2-10 years with Fanconi anemia, due to receive a stem cell transplant. The CDR3 spells CSVYRLGTVSYEQYF. The CDR3 coding sequence is TGCAGCGTTTATAGGCTGGGGACAGTCTCCTACGAGCAGTACTTC.